The T cell receptor beta chain under discussion was sequenced for a study of vaccination effects on CD4 cells after COVID-19. At the level of the study: Sampling occurred a median 72 days post second dose, range 14 to 241. Study-level points and caveats: Whether induced by infection or by vaccine, clones showed marked clonal contraction late after vaccination.

About this clone: Its target is not known.

Peptide-pool stimulation followed by sequencing identified expanded antigen-specific CD4+ clonotypes in the ViraFEST assay. Culture proceeded for more than nine days, and CD4+ T cells were then isolated. Each participant was given two doses of one vaccine (BNT162b2 or mRNA-1273). After fewer than 2.5 million PBMC were placed in each well, they were cultured with approximately 9.4 IU/ml IL-2 and roughly 10 ug/ml peptides. Profiled with immunoSEQ multiplex PCR; TCRdb holds only in-frame clones, not every one. Of approximately 70,000 clones listed, 76% are singletons. J gave up 1 base and V 5 bases, and 8 bases lay outside the gene matches. The CDR3 has 16 residues. From germline, CDR1 is MNHEY and CDR2 SVGEGT.

The chain carries TRBV6-2 or TRBV6-3 and TRBJ2-1; 7 bases are a match to TRBD1. The sequencing here drew on CD4+ T cells from PBMCs cultured with HCoV-OC43 spike peptides, taken after COVID-19 vaccination. Subset specified: HCoV-OC43 spike overlapping peptide pool stimulation. The TCR was taken from a human donor who received a COVID-19 vaccine. The CDR3 sequence is CASSDRTGPSYNEQFF. DNA of the CDR3: TGTGCCAGCAGTGACAGGACAGGACCTTCCTACAATGAGCAGTTCTTC.